Presented here are 31 T cell receptor beta chains from one specimen sequenced in a study of blood T cell repertoires in COVID-19. Method: immunoSEQ multiplex PCR; TCRdb's copy keeps in-frame clones and lacks some. The repertoire holds tens of thousands of clones, with about 87% as singletons. The sample was peripheral blood. The receptor set was obtained from a human donor with acute or convalescent COVID-19. The donor label of this sample is uncertain.

CDR3 region: CASSFRGLRNSPLHF. CDR3 DNA: TGTGCCAGCAGCTTCAGGGGGCTGAGGAATTCACCCCTCCACTTT. V usage is TRBV11-1 and J usage is TRBJ1-6, with TRBD1 matching over 8 bases. CDR1 is SGHAT, CDR2 FQDESV, per germline (reference sequence). The CDR3 contains 15 residues. V lost 3 bases, J lost 7 bases, and 5 bases stayed unmatched.

The rearrangement joins TRBV6-1 to TRBJ2-5; maybe TRBD2 (7 bases). The V gene lost 2 bases and the J gene lost 1 base, with 29 bases spanning the gap. Germline V gene sequence: CDR1 MNHNS, CDR2 SASEGT. This CDR3 region has 21 residues. The CDR3 region is CASSERGKVGTPGRIQETQYF. Written as DNA, the CDR3 is TGTGCCAGCAGTGAAAGGGGGAAGGTGGGGACCCCCGGGAGGATCCAAGAGACCCAGTACTTC.

The chain joins TRBV14 to TRBJ1-1; D is possibly TRBD1 (5 bases). This CDR3 contains 15 residues. V lost 1 base, J lost 10 bases, and 19 bases lay in between. Germline V gene lookup returns CDR1 SGHDN and CDR2 FVKESK. This CDR3 reads CASSQAPGRFIGAFF. Here the CDR3 DNA reads TGTGCCAGCAGCCAAGCACCAGGGAGGTTTATAGGAGCTTTCTTT.

This clone appeared a single time. The rearrangement links TRBV6-5 to TRBJ1-5, with 11 bases identical to TRBD1. This CDR3 is built from 15 residues. CDR1 and CDR2 (germline): MNHEY, SVGAGI. After removal of 10 bases from V and 4 bases from J, the junction contained 9 bases not matched to a gene. CDR3 in DNA: TGTGCCACACAAGCCAGGGACAGGGGGAATCAGCCCCAGCATTTT. Protein: CATQARDRGNQPQHF.

This chain joins TRBV5-1 and TRBJ2-3, with TRBD2 matching over 9 bases. Germline CDR1 is SGHRS and CDR2 is YFSETQ. This CDR3 spans 15 amino acids. J lost 1 base, V lost 2 bases, and 2 bases had no gene match. In nucleotides, the CDR3 is TGCGCCAGCAGCTTAGCGGGGGGCGGCACAGATACGCAGTATTTT. Its translation is CASSLAGGGTDTQYF.

The chain has TRBV5-4 and TRBJ2-3; 9 nucleotides line up with TRBD2. With 4 bases clipped from V and 5 bases from J, the junction kept 14 bases outside the gene matches. The CDR3 is made up of 17 amino acids. CDR1 is SGHNT and CDR2 is YYREEE in the germline V gene (reference sequence). This CDR3 reads CASSGARGGGNGDTQYF. As DNA, the CDR3 is TGTGCCAGCAGCGGCGCCCGCGGGGGGGGAAACGGAGATACGCAGTATTTT.

The rearrangement uses TRBV5-6 and TRBJ2-1; TRBD2 agrees at 10 bases. J gave up 4 bases and V 3 bases, and 10 bases lay outside the gene matches. CDR3 length: 17 residues. In germline, CDR1 is SGHDT, CDR2 YYEEEE. The CDR3 here is CASSWRPSGGLYNEQFF. The CDR3 DNA reads as TGTGCCAGCAGCTGGAGGCCTAGCGGGGGTCTTTACAATGAGCAGTTCTTC.

The J gene is TRBJ1-3, the V gene TRBV7-2; TRBD1 matches 7 bases. V lost 5 bases, J lost 4 bases, and 2 bases stayed unmatched. This CDR3 region has 13 residues. The germline CDR1 and CDR2 sequences are SGHTA and FQGNSA. In DNA, the CDR3 is TGTGCCAGCAGCCCACAGGGGGGAAACACCATATATTTT. It yields the protein CASSPQGGNTIYF. Full variable domain (rest looked up from reference TRBV7-2 and TRBJ1-3): GAGVSQSPSNKVTEKGKDVELRCDPISGHTALYWYRQSLGQGLEFLIYFQGNSAPDKSGLPSDRFSAERTGGSVSTLTIQRTQQEDSAVYLCASSPQGGNTIYFGEGSWLTVV.

This clone appeared a single time. V is TRBV30 and J is TRBJ1-3; the D is unclear. V lost 4 bases and J lost 9, with 13 bases in between. CDR1 and CDR2 from the germline V gene are GTSNPN and SVGIG (reference sequence). The CDR3 runs 12 residues. CDR3 sequence reads: CAWTPLRGTIYF. DNA for the CDR3: TGTGCCTGGACACCTCTAAGAGGCACCATATATTTT.

The rearrangement links TRBV10-1 to TRBJ2-3; D perhaps matches TRBD2 (5 bases). V dropped 5 bases and J dropped 2 bases, with 14 bases sitting between them. The CDR3 covers 15 residues. The germline CDR1 and CDR2 sequences are WNHNN and SYGVQD (reference sequence). In DNA, the CDR3 is TGCGCCAGCAGTTCTTCTAGCCCTTCCACAGATACGCAGTATTTT. Amino acids: CASSSSSPSTDTQYF.

This clone was counted between two and nine times. The gene calls are TRBV2 and TRBJ1-4, with D possibly matching TRBD1 (5 bases). Trimming shortened V by 10 bases and J by 5 bases, and 11 bases separated the two germline ends. The CDR3 loop spans 12 amino acids. Germline CDR1 and CDR2: SNHLY and FYNNEI. The CDR3 coding sequence is TGTGCCACGCAGGGAACGAATGAAAAACTGTTTTTT. It yields the protein CATQGTNEKLFF.

The chain employs TRBV28 and TRBJ2-7; tentative D call: TRBD1 (6 bases). V gave up 7 bases and J gave up 3 bases, with 13 bases separating them. Germline V lookup: CDR1 MDHEN, CDR2 SYDVKM. The CDR3 has 13 amino acids. This CDR3 is CASTRDTNYEQYF. The CDR3 DNA sequence: TGTGCCAGCACCCGGGACACCAACTACGAGCAGTACTTC.

This sequence joins TRBV4-2 and TRBJ1-2; 7 bases fit TRBD1. Looked up from germline, CDR1 is LGHNA and CDR2 is YNFKEQ. CDR3 size: 15 residues. The junction had 11 bases not matched to a gene; V was cut back by 6 bases and J by 4 bases. The CDR3: CASSTTQGSFYGYTF. CDR3 nucleotide sequence: TGTGCCAGCAGTACTACACAGGGGTCGTTCTATGGCTACACCTTC.

This rearrangement joins TRBV11-2 to TRBJ1-4; D possibly corresponds to TRBD1 (5 bases). The V end was cut by 5 bases, the J end by 8 bases, with 24 bases between. The CDR3 totals 17 residues. Germline assignment: CDR1 SGHAT and CDR2 FQNNGV. The DNA of the CDR3 is TGTGCCAGCAGCCCCCAAGCCAGGGTGGGTCGGATAGAAAAACTGTTTTTT. Amino acid sequence: CASSPQARVGRIEKLFF.

The rearrangement uses TRBV5-4 and TRBJ1-1, with D possibly being TRBD1 (5 bases). The CDR3 is 15 amino acids. Germline-derived CDR1 and CDR2 are SGHNT and YYREEE (reference sequence). Trimming took 4 bases from V and 7 from J, leaving 20 bases between them. DNA for the CDR3: TGTGCCAGCAGCCACCTAGGACGGCAAGGGGATGAAGCTTTCTTT. It specifies CASSHLGRQGDEAFF.

This clone was seen a single time. V gene TRBV5-1 combines with J gene TRBJ2-2, with 7 bases matching TRBD1. The CDR3 is 15 amino acids. Germline-derived CDR1 and CDR2 are SGHRS and YFSETQ. Trimming removed 3 bases from V and 6 bases from J; junction bases left unmatched: 8. The DNA of the CDR3 is TGCGCCAGCAGCTACGGGACAGACGTCCCCGGGGAGCTGTTTTTT. It specifies CASSYGTDVPGELFF.

This clone turned up a few times. V usage is TRBV19 and J usage is TRBJ1-5; 10 positions match TRBD1. The CDR3 consists of 14 residues. Germline V gene lookup returns CDR1 LNHDA and CDR2 SQIVND (reference sequence). After removal of 5 bases from V and 2 bases from J, the junction contained 0 bases not matched to a gene. CDR3 sequence: CASSGTGGNQPQHF. The CDR3 DNA reads as TGTGCCAGTAGTGGGACAGGGGGCAATCAGCCCCAGCATTTT.

The chain uses TRBV28 and TRBJ1-1; D is possibly TRBD1 (5 bases). Germline lookup yields CDR1 MDHEN and CDR2 SYDVKM. The CDR3 is 13 residues long. V shed 2 bases and J shed 7 bases, with 11 bases lying between them. CDR3 region: CASSLSRVNEAFF. As DNA, the CDR3 is TGTGCCAGCAGTTTAAGCAGGGTTAATGAAGCTTTCTTT.

V gene TRBV24-1 combines with J gene TRBJ2-1; D is undetermined. V lost 3 bases to trimming and J lost 10 bases, with 9 bases between them. The CDR3 totals 12 residues. CDR1 and CDR2 (germline): KGHDR, SFDVKD. The CDR3, as DNA: TGTGCCACCAGTGATGTGCTTAGCGAGCAGTTCTTC. Residues: CATSDVLSEQFF.

The chain links TRBV5-1 to TRBJ2-1; D is undetermined. The V and J ends lost 0 bases and 5 bases respectively, with 9 bases between them. Germline lookup yields CDR1 SGHRS and CDR2 YFSETQ. CDR3 length: 14 residues. The CDR3 loop is CASSLDVRNNEQFF. In DNA, the CDR3 is TGCGCCAGCAGCTTGGATGTCAGGAACAATGAGCAGTTCTTC.

The rearrangement links TRBV5-8 to TRBJ1-1; D gene unclear. The CDR3 consists of 11 residues. Looked up from germline, CDR1 is SGHTS and CDR2 is YDEGEE. Trimming cost V 4 bases and J 6 bases, with 7 bases left between them. The CDR3 reads CASSRRSEAFF. The CDR3 coding sequence is TGTGCCAGCAGCCGTCGGTCTGAAGCTTTCTTT.

The chain joins TRBV6-5 to TRBJ2-7; possible D gene TRBD1, 7 bases. From germline, CDR1 is MNHEY and CDR2 SVGAGI. This CDR3 spans 15 amino acids. The V end was cut by 0 bases, the J end by 3 bases, with 12 bases between. The CDR3: CASSYSGRGVYEQYF. CDR3 nucleotide sequence: TGTGCCAGCAGTTACTCTGGCAGGGGGGTCTACGAGCAGTACTTC.

The chain links TRBV7-3 to TRBJ1-2, with a weak D call TRBD1 (5 bases). The CDR3 is 13 residues long. In germline, CDR1 is SGHTA, CDR2 FQGTGA. The ends were cut back, 2 bases at V and 7 bases at J, with 11 bases in the middle. The CDR3 region has the DNA TGTGCCAGCAGCTTAGGTGGGGCATCTGGCTACACCTTC. This sequence encodes CASSLGGASGYTF.

This clone was counted once. V usage is TRBV19 and J usage is TRBJ2-2, with a tentative D call TRBD1 (6 bases). Trimming left V 6 bases short and J 4 bases short, with 12 bases between. This CDR3 has 14 amino acids. Germline V gives CDR1 LNHDA, CDR2 SQIVND (reference sequence). The CDR3 nucleotides are TGTGCCAGTAGCCCGGACAGACTCACCGGGGAGCTGTTTTTT. As protein: CASSPDRLTGELFF.

This clone turned up a few times. V is TRBV21-1 and J is TRBJ2-7; the table names TRBD1, a call not compared with the DNA. TRBV21-1 is labeled a pseudogene. The CDR3 spans 15 residues. The CDR3 DNA follows: TGTGCCAGCAGCAATGGGGGACATGGTTCTTCCGAGCAGTACTTC. The encoded protein is CASSNGGHGSSEQYF.

This chain links TRBV30 with TRBJ1-4; no definite D call. Looked up from germline, CDR1 is GTSNPN and CDR2 is SVGIG (reference sequence). Trimming shortened V by 4 bases and J by 5 bases, and 17 bases separated the two germline ends. CDR3 length: 15 residues. CDR3 loop: CAWTAKEGSNEKLFF. As DNA, the CDR3 is TGTGCCTGGACCGCAAAAGAGGGTTCGAATGAAAAACTGTTTTTT.

The V gene is TRBV6-5, the J gene TRBJ1-2; possible D gene TRBD1, 5 bases. CDR1 MNHEY and CDR2 SVGAGI come from the germline V gene. The length of the CDR3 is 16 residues. Deletions cut 2 bases from V and 5 bases from J, with 18 bases between. CDR3 nucleotides: TGTGCCAGCAGTTACCGAGGACAAAGTTTTATGTATGGCTACACCTTC. Translation gives CASSYRGQSFMYGYTF.

In its sample, this clone was seen once. The rearrangement uses TRBV4-2 and TRBJ1-5; 7 bases are shared with TRBD1. CDR1 and CDR2 from the germline V gene are LGHNA and YNFKEQ. After removal of 6 bases from V and 7 bases from J, the junction contained 9 bases not matched to a gene. The CDR3 length is 14 residues. CDR3 sequence: CASRGGPRGQPQHF. The CDR3 region has the DNA TGTGCCAGCAGAGGGGGCCCAAGGGGGCAGCCCCAGCATTTT.

The chain recombines TRBV19 with TRBJ1-1; the D gene is possibly TRBD1 (5 bases). The V and J ends lost 0 bases and 1 base respectively, with 9 bases between them. The CDR3 runs 15 residues. Germline assignment: CDR1 LNHDA and CDR2 SQIVND (reference sequence). This CDR3 is CASSIDGARNTEAFF. As DNA, the CDR3 is TGTGCCAGTAGTATAGATGGGGCAAGGAACACTGAAGCTTTCTTT.

The CDR3: CASSLYAGDSYNEQFF. In DNA form, the CDR3 reads TGCGCCAGCAGCTTGTACGCGGGGGACTCCTACAATGAGCAGTTCTTC. The gene calls are TRBV5-1 and TRBJ2-1, with 7 nucleotides matching TRBD2. This CDR3 region has 16 residues. Trimming at V came to 1 base and at J to 0 bases, leaving 4 bases not matched to a gene. Germline V gene sequence: CDR1 SGHRS, CDR2 YFSETQ.

V is TRBV12-3 or TRBV12-4 and J is TRBJ2-7; 12 positions agree with TRBD2. CDR3 size: 13 residues. V lost 6 bases to trimming and J lost 3 bases; unmatched junction nucleotides: 0. CDR3 DNA: TGTGCCAGCAGACTAGCGGGGGGCTACGAGCAGTACTTC. It translates to CASRLAGGYEQYF.